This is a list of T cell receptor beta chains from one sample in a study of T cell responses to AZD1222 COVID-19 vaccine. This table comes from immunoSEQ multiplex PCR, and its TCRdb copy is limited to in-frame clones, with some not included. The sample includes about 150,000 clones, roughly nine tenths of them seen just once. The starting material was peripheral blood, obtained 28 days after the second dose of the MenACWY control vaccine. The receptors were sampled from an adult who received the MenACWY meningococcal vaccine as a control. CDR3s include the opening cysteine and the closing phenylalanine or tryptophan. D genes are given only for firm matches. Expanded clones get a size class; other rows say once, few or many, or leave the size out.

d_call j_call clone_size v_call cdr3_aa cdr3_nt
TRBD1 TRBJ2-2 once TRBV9 CASSVGGTGYPGELFF TGTGCCAGCAGCGTAGGGGGGACAGGGTACCCCGGGGAGCTGTTTTTT
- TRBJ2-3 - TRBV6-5 CASRDAGRSTDTQYF TGTGCCAGCAGGGATGCAGGGAGAAGCACAGATACGCAGTATTTT
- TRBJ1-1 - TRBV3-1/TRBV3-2 CASSARDGNTEAFF TGTGCCAGCAGCGCGCGGGACGGAAACACTGAAGCTTTCTTT
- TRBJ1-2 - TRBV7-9 CASSQDTNYGYTF TGTGCCAGCAGCCAGGACACAAACTATGGCTACACCTTC
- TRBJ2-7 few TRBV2 CASSESTGSYEQYF TGTGCCAGCAGTGAAAGTACAGGCTCCTACGAGCAGTACTTC
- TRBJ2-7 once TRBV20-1 CSAKPGVEQYF TGCAGTGCCAAGCCAGGGGTCGAGCAGTACTTC
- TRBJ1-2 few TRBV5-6 CASSLMGVANYGYTF TGTGCCAGCAGCTTAATGGGAGTAGCTAACTATGGCTACACCTTC
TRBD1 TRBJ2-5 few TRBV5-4 CASTLDRGQETQYF TGTGCCAGCACCCTGGACAGGGGGCAAGAGACCCAGTACTTC
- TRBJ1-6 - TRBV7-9 CASSRPEGRNHSPLHF TGTGCCAGCAGCCGCCCGGAGGGGCGTAATCATTCACCCCTCCACTTT
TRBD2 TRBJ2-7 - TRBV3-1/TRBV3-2 CASSPRTSSYEQYF TGTGCCAGCAGCCCCCGGACTAGCTCCTACGAGCAGTACTTC
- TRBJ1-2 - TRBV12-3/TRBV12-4 CASSFSGYGYTF TGTGCCAGCAGTTTTTCAGGTTATGGCTACACCTTC
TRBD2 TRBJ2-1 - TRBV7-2 CASSLEAGDSYNEQFF TGTGCCAGCAGCTTAGAGGCGGGGGACTCATACAATGAGCAGTTCTTC
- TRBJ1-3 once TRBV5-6 CASSAGVGAGNTIYF TGTGCCAGCAGCGCGGGCGTAGGTGCAGGAAACACCATATATTTT
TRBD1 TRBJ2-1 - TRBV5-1 CASSLGQDYNEQFF TGCGCCAGCAGCCTCGGACAGGATTACAATGAGCAGTTCTTC
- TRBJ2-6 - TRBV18 CASSMAWAAGANVLTF TGTGCCAGCTCAATGGCTTGGGCCGCCGGGGCCAACGTCCTGACTTTC
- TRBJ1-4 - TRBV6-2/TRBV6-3 CASSYTPGGGEKLFF TGTGCCAGCAGTTACACCCCGGGAGGGGGTGAAAAACTGTTTTTT
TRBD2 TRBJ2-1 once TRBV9 CASSLSGTSEFNEQFF TGTGCCAGCAGCCTATCCGGGACTAGCGAGTTCAATGAGCAGTTCTTC
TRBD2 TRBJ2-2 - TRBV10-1 CASSESSGSGELFF TGCGCCAGCAGTGAGTCTAGCGGGTCCGGGGAGCTGTTTTTT
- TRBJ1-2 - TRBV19 CASSQGDYGYTF TGTGCCAGTAGCCAGGGCGACTATGGCTACACCTTC
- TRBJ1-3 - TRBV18 CASSPNLGETGNTIYF TGTGCCAGCTCCCCCAATTTGGGGGAAACTGGAAACACCATATATTTT
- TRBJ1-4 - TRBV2 CASSVVPRAATNEKLFF TGTGCCAGCAGTGTAGTACCCCGGGCGGCAACTAATGAAAAACTGTTTTTT
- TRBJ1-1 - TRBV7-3 CASSSQENTEAFF TGTGCCAGCAGCTCCCAGGAGAACACTGAAGCTTTCTTT
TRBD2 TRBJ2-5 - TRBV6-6 CASSSRGGGGKTQYF TGTGCCAGCAGTTCTAGGGGTGGCGGGGGGAAGACCCAGTACTTC